This T cell receptor (beta chain) was observed in a study of blood T cell repertoires in COVID-19. Study-level information: Specimens from acute and convalescent COVID-19 originated in the United States, Italy and Spain.

Germline lookup yields CDR1 SEHNR and CDR2 FQNEAQ (reference sequence). This CDR3 is 14 amino acids long. Trimming cost V 5 bases and J 0 bases, with 9 bases left between them. Turning to this clone: Other DNA sequences within the sample encode an identical CDR3.

Authors' analysis steps: Nucleated cell number was recorded as an estimate derived from reference gene primer amplification. The data were produced by immunoSEQ multiplex PCR, yet TCRdb's version contains in-frame clones alone and is incomplete. The V and J calls and the clone size are those of that table, but D and trimming were determined from the DNA. The repertoire consists of 150,000 to 200,000 clones, with approximately 92% occurring once and the leading ten covering under 3%. Specimen: PBMCs or T cells enriched from blood (not recorded which). The chain recombines TRBV7-9 with TRBJ2-3, with D perhaps TRBD2 (6 bases). This clonotype was sampled from a woman in her forties with acute COVID-19. CDR3 nucleotide sequence: TGTGCCAGCAGCCTGAGCGGGAGCACAGATACGCAGTATTTT. It translates to CASSLSGSTDTQYF.